This T cell receptor beta chain stems from a study of blood T cell repertoires in COVID-19. In the study overall: Acute and convalescent COVID-19 samples came from the United States, Italy and Spain. The cDNA or gDNA used as material had been derived from T cells, B-cell-depleted T cells, or PBMCs.

Per the germline V gene, CDR1 is SNHLY and CDR2 is FYNNEI. Between the trimmed V and J ends, which lost 5 bases and 7 bases, there was a span of 17 bases. The CDR3 sequence is 15 residues long. This clone was counted only a few times. As originally analysed: Reference gene primer amplification yielded estimated nucleated cell counts. Here immunoSEQ multiplex PCR was the method, and the copy in TCRdb shows in-frame clones only, minus some. D and trimming were read from the DNA, whereas the V and J calls and clone size are those reported in that table. This table has about 190,000 clones, around 80% appearing once.

This receptor was identified in a woman aged 80 or over with active or convalescent COVID-19. The rearrangement uses TRBV2 and TRBJ1-4; possible D gene TRBD1, 6 bases. Sequenced: peripheral blood. CDR3: CASSQGGGSLEKLFF. CDR3 DNA sequence: TGTGCCAGCAGTCAAGGGGGAGGATCCCTTGAAAAACTGTTTTTT.